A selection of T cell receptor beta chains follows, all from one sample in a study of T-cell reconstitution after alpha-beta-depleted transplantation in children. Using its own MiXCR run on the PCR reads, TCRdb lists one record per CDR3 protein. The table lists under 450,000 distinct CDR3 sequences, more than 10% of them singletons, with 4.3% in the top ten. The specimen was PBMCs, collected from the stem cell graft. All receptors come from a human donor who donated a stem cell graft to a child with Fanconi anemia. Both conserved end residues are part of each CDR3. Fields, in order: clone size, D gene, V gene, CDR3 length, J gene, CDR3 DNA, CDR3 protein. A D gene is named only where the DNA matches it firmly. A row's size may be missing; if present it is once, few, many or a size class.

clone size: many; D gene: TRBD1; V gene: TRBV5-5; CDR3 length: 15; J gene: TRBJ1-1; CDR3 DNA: TGTGCCAGCCACACCCTCGGGACAGGGGGAACTGAAGCTTTCTTT; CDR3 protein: CASHTLGTGGTEAFF
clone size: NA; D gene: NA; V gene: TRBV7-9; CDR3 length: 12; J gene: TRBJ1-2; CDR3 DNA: TGTGCCAGCAGCCTCGTGAGCTATGGCTACACCTTC; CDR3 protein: CASSLVSYGYTF
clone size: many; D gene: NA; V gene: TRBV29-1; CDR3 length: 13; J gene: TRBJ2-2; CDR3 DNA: TGCAGCGTTAGGACAGCCCCCACCGGGGAGCTGTTTTTT; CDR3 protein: CSVRTAPTGELFF
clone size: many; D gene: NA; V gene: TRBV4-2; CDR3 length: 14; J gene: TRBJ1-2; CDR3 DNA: TGTGCCAGCAGCCATACCGAGGTAAACTATGGCTACACCTTC; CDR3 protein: CASSHTEVNYGYTF
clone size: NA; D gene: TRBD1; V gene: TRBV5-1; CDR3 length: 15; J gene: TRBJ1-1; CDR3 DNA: TGCGCCAGCAGCGATCCGCAGGGGGGGAACACTGAAGCTTTCTTT; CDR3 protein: CASSDPQGGNTEAFF
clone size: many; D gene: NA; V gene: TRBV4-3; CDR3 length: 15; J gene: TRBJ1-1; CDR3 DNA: TGCGCCAGCAGCCAAGATCAGGTTGTGAACACTGAAGCTTTCTTT; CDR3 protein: CASSQDQVVNTEAFF
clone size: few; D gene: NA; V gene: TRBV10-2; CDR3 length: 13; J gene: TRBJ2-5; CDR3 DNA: TGCGCCAGCAGACAAACAGGGCCTCAGACCCAGTACTTC; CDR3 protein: CASRQTGPQTQYF
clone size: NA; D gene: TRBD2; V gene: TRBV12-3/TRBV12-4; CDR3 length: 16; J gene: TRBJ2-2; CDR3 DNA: TGTGCCAGCACTACTAGCGGAGGTCGGGACACCGGGGAGCTGTTTTTT; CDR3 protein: CASTTSGGRDTGELFF
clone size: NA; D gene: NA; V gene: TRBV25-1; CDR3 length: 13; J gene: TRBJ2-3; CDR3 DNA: TGTGCCAGCAGTGAATATGTTAATAGCGCGCAGTATTTT; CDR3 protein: CASSEYVNSAQYF
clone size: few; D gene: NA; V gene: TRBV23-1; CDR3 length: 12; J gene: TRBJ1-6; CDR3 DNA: TGCGCCAGCAGTCTCCATCGGGAGACCCTCCACTTT; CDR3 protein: CASSLHRETLHF
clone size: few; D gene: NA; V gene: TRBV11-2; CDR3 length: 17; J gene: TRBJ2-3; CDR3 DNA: TGTGCCAGCAGCTTAAGCAAGTGGCAGGGATCTTCAGATACGCAGTATTTT; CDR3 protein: CASSLSKWQGSSDTQYF
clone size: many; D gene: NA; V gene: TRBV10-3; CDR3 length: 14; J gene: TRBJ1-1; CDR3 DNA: TGTGCCATCAATAATGGGGCCGAGAGCACTGAAGCTTTCTTT; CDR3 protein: CAINNGAESTEAFF
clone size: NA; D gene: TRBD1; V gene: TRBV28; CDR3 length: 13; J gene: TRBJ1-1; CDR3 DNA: TGTGCCAGCCGGACAGGGGGCGTCACTGAAGCTTTCTTT; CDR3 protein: CASRTGGVTEAFF
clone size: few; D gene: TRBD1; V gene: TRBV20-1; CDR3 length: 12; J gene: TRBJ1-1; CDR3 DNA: TGCAGTGCGGTACAGGGGGCGGGAGAAGCTTTCTTT; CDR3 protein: CSAVQGAGEAFF
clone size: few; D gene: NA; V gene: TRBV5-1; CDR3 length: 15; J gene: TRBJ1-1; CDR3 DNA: TGCGCCAGCACCGCCCTAGGCCGGATTAACACTGAAGCTTTCTTT; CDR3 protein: CASTALGRINTEAFF
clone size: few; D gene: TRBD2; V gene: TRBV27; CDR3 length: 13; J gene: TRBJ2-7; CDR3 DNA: TGTGCCAGCAGGATCTCTGGGGGGGACGAGCAGTACTTC; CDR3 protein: CASRISGGDEQYF
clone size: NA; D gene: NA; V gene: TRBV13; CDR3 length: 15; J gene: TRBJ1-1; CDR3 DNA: TGTGCCAGCAGCTCGAGGGCCCGGAGTGACACTGAAGCTTTCTTT; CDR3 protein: CASSSRARSDTEAFF
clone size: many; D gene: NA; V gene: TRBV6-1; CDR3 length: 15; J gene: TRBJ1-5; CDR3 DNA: TGTGCCAGCAGGTCGGGGATTTATAGCAATCAGCCCCAGCATTTT; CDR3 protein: CASRSGIYSNQPQHF
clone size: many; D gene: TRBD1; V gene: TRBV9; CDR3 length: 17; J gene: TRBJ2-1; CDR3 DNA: TGTGCCAGCAGCGCCAATGAAGACAGGGTCCCGGGGAATGAGCAGTTCTTC; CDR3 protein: CASSANEDRVPGNEQFF
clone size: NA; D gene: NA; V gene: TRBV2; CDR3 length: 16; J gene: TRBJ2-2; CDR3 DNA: TGTGCCAGCAGTGAAATAACGGGCCTACCCGCCGGGGAGCTGTTTTTT; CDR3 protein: CASSEITGLPAGELFF
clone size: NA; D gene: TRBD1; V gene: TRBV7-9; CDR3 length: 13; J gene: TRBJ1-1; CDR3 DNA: TGTGCCAGCAGCCCGGGACAGCTCACTGAAGCTTTCTTT; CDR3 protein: CASSPGQLTEAFF
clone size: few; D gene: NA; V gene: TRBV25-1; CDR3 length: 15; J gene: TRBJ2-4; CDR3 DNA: TGTGCCAGCAGTGACACGAATCTAGCCAAAAACATTCAGTACTTC; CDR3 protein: CASSDTNLAKNIQYF
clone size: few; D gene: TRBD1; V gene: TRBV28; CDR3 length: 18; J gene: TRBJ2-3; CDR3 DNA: TGTGCCAGCAGTCTACCTCCACCGGGCAGGGGGACCTCAGATACGCAGTATTTT; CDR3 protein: CASSLPPPGRGTSDTQYF
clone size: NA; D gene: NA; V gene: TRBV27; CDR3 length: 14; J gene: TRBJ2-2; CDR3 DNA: TGTGCCAGCAGCCTTACTAGCAGCAGCGGGGAGCTGTTTTTT; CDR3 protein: CASSLTSSSGELFF
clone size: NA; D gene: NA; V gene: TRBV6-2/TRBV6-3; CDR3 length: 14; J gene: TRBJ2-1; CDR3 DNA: TGTGCCAGCAGACCTACCGGAGGGCGCAATGAGCAGTTCTTC; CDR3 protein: CASRPTGGRNEQFF
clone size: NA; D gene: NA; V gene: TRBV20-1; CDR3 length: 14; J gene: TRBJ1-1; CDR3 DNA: TGCAGTGCTTTACCAGGACTTACCACCACTGAAGCTTTCTTT; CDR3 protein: CSALPGLTTTEAFF
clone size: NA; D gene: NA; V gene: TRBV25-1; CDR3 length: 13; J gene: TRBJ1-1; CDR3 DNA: TGTGCCAGCAAGGAGCAAGGATGGACTGAAGCTTTCTTT; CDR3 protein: CASKEQGWTEAFF
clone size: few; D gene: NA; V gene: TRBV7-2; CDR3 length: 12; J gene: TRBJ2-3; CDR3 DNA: TGTGCCAGCACCCTAGGGGCAGGTACGCAGTATTTT; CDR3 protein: CASTLGAGTQYF
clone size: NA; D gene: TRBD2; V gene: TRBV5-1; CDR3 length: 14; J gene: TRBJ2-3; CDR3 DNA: TGCGCCAGCAGCGCCGGGACTACTACGGATACGCAGTATTTT; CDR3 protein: CASSAGTTTDTQYF
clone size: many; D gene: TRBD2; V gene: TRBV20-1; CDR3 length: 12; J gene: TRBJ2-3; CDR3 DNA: TGCAGTGCTTGGACTAGGACAGATACGCAGTATTTT; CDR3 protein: CSAWTRTDTQYF
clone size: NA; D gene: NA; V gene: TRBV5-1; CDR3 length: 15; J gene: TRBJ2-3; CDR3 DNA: TGCGCCAGTACACTGAGACTACCACGCACAGATACGCAGTATTTT; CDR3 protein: CASTLRLPRTDTQYF
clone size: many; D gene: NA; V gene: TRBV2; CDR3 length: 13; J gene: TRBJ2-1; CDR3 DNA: TGTGCCAGCAGCGTAGGGTACGTCGATGAGCAGTTCTTC; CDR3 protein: CASSVGYVDEQFF
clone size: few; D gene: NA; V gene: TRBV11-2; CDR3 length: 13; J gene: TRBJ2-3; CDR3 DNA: TGTGCCAGCAGCAACCTTAGCACAGATACGCAGTATTTT; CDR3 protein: CASSNLSTDTQYF
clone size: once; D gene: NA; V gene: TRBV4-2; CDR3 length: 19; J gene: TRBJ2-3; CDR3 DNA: TGTGCCAGCAGCCAAGAAACGTCCGTTGGTGTCGGGAGCACAGATACGCAGTATTTT; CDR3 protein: CASSQETSVGVGSTDTQYF
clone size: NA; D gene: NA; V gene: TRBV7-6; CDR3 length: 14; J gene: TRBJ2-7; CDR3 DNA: TGTGCCAGCAGCTTAGCGGGGGATGGCTACGAGCAGTACTTC; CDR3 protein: CASSLAGDGYEQYF
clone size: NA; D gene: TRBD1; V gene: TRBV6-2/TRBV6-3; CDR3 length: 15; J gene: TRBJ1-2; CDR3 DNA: TGTGCCAGCAGTCCAGGAGGACAGGGGGTACGAGGCTACACCTTC; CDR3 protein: CASSPGGQGVRGYTF
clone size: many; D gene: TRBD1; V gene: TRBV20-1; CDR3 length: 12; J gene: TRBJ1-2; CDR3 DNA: TGCAGTGGCGTAGGGGGCGCGGGAGGCTACACCTTC; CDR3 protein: CSGVGGAGGYTF
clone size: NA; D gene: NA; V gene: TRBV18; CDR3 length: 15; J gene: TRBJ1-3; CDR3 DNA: TGTGCCAGCTCTCCTAGACCGGACTCTGGAAACACCATATATTTT; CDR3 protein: CASSPRPDSGNTIYF
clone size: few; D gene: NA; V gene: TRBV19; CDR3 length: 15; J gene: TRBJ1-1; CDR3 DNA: TGTGCCAGTAGTATCGCCAGGGTGGCGAACACTGAAGCTTTCTTT; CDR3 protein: CASSIARVANTEAFF
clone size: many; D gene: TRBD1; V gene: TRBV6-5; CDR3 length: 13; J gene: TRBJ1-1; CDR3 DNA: TGTGCCGCCCGACAGGGAGTGGACACTGAAGCTTTCTTT; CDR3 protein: CAARQGVDTEAFF
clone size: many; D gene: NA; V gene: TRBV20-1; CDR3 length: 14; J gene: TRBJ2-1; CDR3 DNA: TGCAGTGCCCGGACTACCCGCTCCTACAATGAGCAGTTCTTC; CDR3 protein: CSARTTRSYNEQFF
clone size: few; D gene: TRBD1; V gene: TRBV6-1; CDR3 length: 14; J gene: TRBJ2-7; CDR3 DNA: TGTGCCAGCAGGGACAGGGGCGAAGCCTACGAGCAGTACTTC; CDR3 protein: CASRDRGEAYEQYF
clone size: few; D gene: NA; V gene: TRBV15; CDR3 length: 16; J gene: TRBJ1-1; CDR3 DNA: TGTGCCACAAGAACGAGTAGGACGGGCCCGAACACTGAAGCTTTCTTT; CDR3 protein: CATRTSRTGPNTEAFF
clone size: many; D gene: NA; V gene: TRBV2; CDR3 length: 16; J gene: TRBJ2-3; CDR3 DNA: TGTGCCAGCAGGGAGACTACAGGGTTGGGCACAGATACGCAGTATTTT; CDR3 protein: CASRETTGLGTDTQYF
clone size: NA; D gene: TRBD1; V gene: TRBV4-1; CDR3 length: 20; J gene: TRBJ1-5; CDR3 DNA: TGCGCCAGCAGCCAAGCCCAGGACAGGGCTGATGGTGGCAGGGGTCAGCCCCAGCATTTT; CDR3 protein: CASSQAQDRADGGRGQPQHF
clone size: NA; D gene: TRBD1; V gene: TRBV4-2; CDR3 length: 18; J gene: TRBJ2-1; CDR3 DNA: TGTGCCAGCGGCCCTGGGCTCCGGGACAGGGTTCTTGTTAATGAGCAGTTCTTC; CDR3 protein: CASGPGLRDRVLVNEQFF
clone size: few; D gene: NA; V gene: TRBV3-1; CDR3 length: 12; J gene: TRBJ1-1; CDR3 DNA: TGTGCCAGCAGCCAGACTACAGGGCCGGCTTTCTTT; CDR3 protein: CASSQTTGPAFF
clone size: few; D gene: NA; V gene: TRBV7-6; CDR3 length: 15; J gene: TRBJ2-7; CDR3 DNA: TGTGCCAGCAGCTTAGGAAAGGAGACTACCTACGAGCAGTACTTC; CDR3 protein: CASSLGKETTYEQYF